The sample holds a few counts of the clone carrying this T cell receptor (beta chain). Its cognate antigen is unknown. This record comes from a study of CD8+ T cells in alopecia areata. Study conclusions and caveats: Tofacitinib delivered significant drops in scalp clonality and in expanded CD8+ clones among the top 100.

The authors extracted RNA and reverse transcribed it into cDNA as the sequencing template. Sequencing used immunoSEQ multiplex PCR; TCRdb keeps in-frame clones, though not all of them. The data contain some 200,000 clones, roughly 64% of them seen just once; the ten biggest clones take up about 12%. CDR3 size: 12 residues. The V and J ends lost 4 bases and 3 bases respectively, with 6 bases between them. Germline V gives CDR1 PRHDT, CDR2 FYEKMQ (reference sequence). Documented treatment: oral pan-JAK inhibitor, 5-10 mg twice daily. The chain couples TRBV13 to TRBJ1-1, with no clear D. This specimen consisted of CD8+ T cells sorted from blood, obtained at week 24, from a patient treated with tofacitinib. The receptor was derived from a human donor with alopecia areata. The CDR3 here is CASSSADTEAFF. The CDR3 DNA reads TGTGCCAGCAGCTCCGCAGACACTGAAGCTTTCTTT.